One and the same sample provided the 21 T cell receptor beta chains below, sequenced in a study of monozygotic twins with inflammatory bowel disease. From its re-call of the 5' RACE reads, TCRdb lists each CDR3 protein once, without DNA. The sample totals about 300,000 distinct CDR3 sequences. Specimen: blood. These receptor sequences come from a human donor with ulcerative colitis or Crohn's disease, or a healthy co-twin of an affected twin (not recorded which).

The V and J genes are TRBV10-3 and TRBJ2-1; as DNA is missing, the TRBD1 call by TCRdb cannot be tested. CDR1 ENHRY and CDR2 SYGVKD come from the germline V gene. The CDR3 has 14 residues. This CDR3 is CAISSTTGGSEQFF.

The V and J genes are TRBV5-1 and TRBJ1-4; TCRdb proposes TRBD1, but this gene call is untestable without DNA. This CDR3 is 14 amino acids long. Germline CDR1 reads SGHRS; CDR2 reads YFSETQ. CDR3 loop: CASSPGTQNEKLFF.

The chain joins TRBV20-1 to TRBJ2-2; TCRdb picks TRBD1, but there is no DNA to check that call. Per germline, CDR1 DFQATT and CDR2 SNEGSKA (reference sequence). This CDR3 is 16 amino acids long. The CDR3 loop is CSARAGRPTNTGELFF.

The J gene is TRBJ1-5, the V gene TRBV15; lacking DNA, the TRBD1 call made by TCRdb goes unchecked. Germline CDR1 and CDR2: LNHNV and YYDKDF (reference sequence). This CDR3 has 16 amino acids. The CDR3 loop reads CATSRDSGAGNQPQHF. Variable domain in full (rest from reference TRBV15 and TRBJ1-5): DAMVIQNPRYQVTQFGKPVTLSCSQTLNHNVMYWYQQKSSQAPKLLFHYYDKDFNNEADTPDNFQSRRPNTSFCFLDIRSPGLGDTAMYLCATSRDSGAGNQPQHFGDGTRLSIL.

The V gene is TRBV5-8, the J gene TRBJ2-2; lacking DNA, the TRBD1 call made by TCRdb goes unchecked. The CDR3 contains 14 residues. Germline CDR1 reads SGHTS; CDR2 reads YDEGEE. This chain's CDR3 is CASSYGQGTGELFF.

V gene TRBV18 combines with J gene TRBJ2-1. CDR3 length equals 14 residues. CDR1 and CDR2 (germline): KGHSH, LQKENI. CDR3 in amino acids: CASSQNLGYNEQFF.

The V call is TRBV20-1, the J call TRBJ1-3; the D call of TRBD1 rests on TCRdb alone, since no DNA is present to check it. Germline V gene sequence: CDR1 DFQATT, CDR2 SNEGSKA (reference sequence). CDR3 length: 13 amino acids. The CDR3 spells CSARDNGRNTIYF.

The chain combines TRBV11-2 with TRBJ2-5; the TRBD2 assignment by TCRdb is unverifiable without DNA. From germline, CDR1 is SGHAT and CDR2 FQNNGV. This CDR3 has 16 residues. CDR3 sequence reads: CASSLVGGGLQETQYF.

The chain combines TRBV9 with TRBJ2-3. The germline V gene has CDR1 SGDLS and CDR2 YYNGEE. The CDR3 is made up of 16 amino acids. This chain's CDR3 is CASSPQVGLDTDTQYF.

This chain joins TRBV20-1 and TRBJ2-7. The CDR3 has 12 residues. Germline V CDR1 and CDR2: DFQATT, SNEGSKA (reference sequence). The CDR3: CSARVRGYEQYF.

The V gene is TRBV6-2 or TRBV6-3, the J gene TRBJ2-1; there is no DNA to check the TCRdb D call of TRBD1. The CDR3 has 17 amino acids. The V gene's germline CDR1 is MNHEY and CDR2 SVGEGT. The CDR3 loop reads CASSSGQGFRGYNEQFF.

This chain joins TRBV7-7 and TRBJ2-1; TCRdb indicates TRBD2, and absent DNA this call remains unverified. The germline CDR1 and CDR2 sequences are SSHAT and FNYEAQ (reference sequence). The CDR3 contains 15 residues. The CDR3 is CASSKTSGEINEQFF.

The J gene is TRBJ2-7, the V gene TRBV30; there is no DNA to check the TCRdb D call of TRBD1. Germline V CDR1 and CDR2: GTSNPN, SVGIG (reference sequence). This CDR3 comprises 13 residues. The CDR3 sequence is CAWSPDRGYEQYF.

V is TRBV20-1 and J is TRBJ2-1. The CDR3 is 12 residues long. Germline-derived CDR1 and CDR2 are DFQATT and SNEGSKA (reference sequence). CDR3 residues: CSARAGFNEQFF.

The chain employs TRBV11-2 and TRBJ2-4; the D call from TCRdb, TRBD2, cannot be confirmed without DNA. CDR1 is SGHAT and CDR2 is FQNNGV in the germline V gene. There are 16 residues in the CDR3. The CDR3 spells CASSFSGRAVKNIQYF. Full variable domain (missing parts from reference TRBV11-2 and TRBJ2-4): EAGVAQSPRYKIIEKRQSVAFWCNPISGHATLYWYQQILGQGPKLLIQFQNNGVVDDSQLPKDRFSAERLKGVDSTLKIQPAKLEDSAVYLCASSFSGRAVKNIQYFGAGTRLSVL.

J is TRBJ2-1 and V is TRBV5-1. Germline V gene lookup returns CDR1 SGHRS and CDR2 YFSETQ. This CDR3 region has 12 residues. Here the CDR3 reads CASSLVRNEQFF.

The J gene is TRBJ2-7, the V gene TRBV6-1; lacking DNA, the TRBD1 call made by TCRdb goes unchecked. CDR3 length: 13 amino acids. Germline V lookup: CDR1 MNHNS, CDR2 SASEGT. CDR3 amino acids: CASSEPRGDEQYF.

The rearrangement links TRBV9 to TRBJ2-1; there is no DNA to check the TCRdb D call of TRBD1. The germline V gene encodes CDR1 SGDLS and CDR2 YYNGEE. CDR3 length: 14 amino acids. The CDR3 sequence: CASSVGQGWNEQFF.

This rearrangement joins TRBV3-1 to TRBJ2-5; TCRdb's D call of TRBD1 is untestable without DNA. CDR1 and CDR2 (germline): LGHDT, YNNKEL (reference sequence). The CDR3 covers 15 residues. CDR3 amino acids: CASSSRGVRQETQYF.

This chain links TRBV3-1 with TRBJ1-1. The CDR3 spans 14 residues. Per the germline V gene, CDR1 is LGHDT and CDR2 is YNNKEL (reference sequence). The CDR3 loop is CASSQGDRNTEAFF.

The gene calls are TRBV7-7 and TRBJ2-2; TCRdb picks TRBD2, but there is no DNA to check that call. The germline V gene has CDR1 SSHAT and CDR2 FNYEAQ (reference sequence). This CDR3 comprises 18 residues. The CDR3 spells CASSAETSGGLPAGELFF.